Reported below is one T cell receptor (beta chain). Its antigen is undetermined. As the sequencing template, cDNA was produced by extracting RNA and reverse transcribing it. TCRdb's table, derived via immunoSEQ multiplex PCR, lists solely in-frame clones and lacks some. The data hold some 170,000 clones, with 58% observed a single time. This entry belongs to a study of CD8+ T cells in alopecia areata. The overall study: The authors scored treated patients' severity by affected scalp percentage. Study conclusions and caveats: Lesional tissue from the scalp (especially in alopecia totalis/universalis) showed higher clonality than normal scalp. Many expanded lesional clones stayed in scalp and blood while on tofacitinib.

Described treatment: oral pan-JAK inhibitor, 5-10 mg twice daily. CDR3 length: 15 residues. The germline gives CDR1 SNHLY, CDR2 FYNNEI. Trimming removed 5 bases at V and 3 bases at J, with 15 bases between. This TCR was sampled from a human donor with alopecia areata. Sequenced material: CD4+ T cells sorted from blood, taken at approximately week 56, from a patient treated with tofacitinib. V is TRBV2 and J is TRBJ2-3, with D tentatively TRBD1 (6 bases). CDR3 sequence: CASSSDSSGTDTQYF. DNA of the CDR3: TGTGCCAGCAGTTCGGACAGTTCGGGGACAGATACGCAGTATTTT.